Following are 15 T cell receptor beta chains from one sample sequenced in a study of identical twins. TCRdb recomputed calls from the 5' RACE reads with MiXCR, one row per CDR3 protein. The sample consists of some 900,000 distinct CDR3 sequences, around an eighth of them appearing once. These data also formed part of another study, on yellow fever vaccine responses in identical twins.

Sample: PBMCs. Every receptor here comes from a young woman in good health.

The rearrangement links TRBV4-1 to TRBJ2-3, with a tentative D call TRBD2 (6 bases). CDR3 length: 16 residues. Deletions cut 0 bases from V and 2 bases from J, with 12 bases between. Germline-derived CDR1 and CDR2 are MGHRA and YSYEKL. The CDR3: CASSQEGGGYTDTQYF. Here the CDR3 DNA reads TGCGCCAGCAGCCAAGAAGGTGGGGGGTACACAGATACGCAGTATTTT.

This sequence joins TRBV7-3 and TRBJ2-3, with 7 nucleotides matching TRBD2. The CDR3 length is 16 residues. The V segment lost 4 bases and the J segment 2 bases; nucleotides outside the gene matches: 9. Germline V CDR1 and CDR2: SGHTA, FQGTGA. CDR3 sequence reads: CASSSVGRENTDTQYF. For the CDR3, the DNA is TGTGCCAGCAGCTCCGTGGGGCGGGAGAACACAGATACGCAGTATTTT.

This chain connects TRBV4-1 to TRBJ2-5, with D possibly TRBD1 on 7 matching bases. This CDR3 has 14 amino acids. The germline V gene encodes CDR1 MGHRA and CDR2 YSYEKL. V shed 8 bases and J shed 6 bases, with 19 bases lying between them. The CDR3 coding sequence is TGCGCCAGCGGTCCAGGGGGACTCGCGCAGACCCAGTACTTC. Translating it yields CASGPGGLAQTQYF.

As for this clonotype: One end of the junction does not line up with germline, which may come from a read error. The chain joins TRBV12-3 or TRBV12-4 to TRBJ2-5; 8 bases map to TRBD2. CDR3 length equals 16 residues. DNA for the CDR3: TGTGGCAGCAGCGGGGGTACAGACCTAACCCAAGAGACCCAGTACTTC. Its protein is CGSSGGTDLTQETQYF.

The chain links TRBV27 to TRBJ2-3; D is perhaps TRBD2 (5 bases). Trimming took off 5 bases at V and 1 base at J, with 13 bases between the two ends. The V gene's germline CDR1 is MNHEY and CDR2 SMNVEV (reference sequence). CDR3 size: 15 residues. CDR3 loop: CASSLDYLRTDTQYF. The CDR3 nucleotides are TGTGCCAGCAGTCTTGACTATCTTCGCACAGATACGCAGTATTTT.

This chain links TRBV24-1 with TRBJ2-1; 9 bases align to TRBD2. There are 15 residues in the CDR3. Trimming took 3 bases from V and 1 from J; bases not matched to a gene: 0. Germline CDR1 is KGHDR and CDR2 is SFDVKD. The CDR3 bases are TGTGCCACCAGTGATCTAGCGGGGTCCTACAATGAGCAGTTCTTC. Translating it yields CATSDLAGSYNEQFF.

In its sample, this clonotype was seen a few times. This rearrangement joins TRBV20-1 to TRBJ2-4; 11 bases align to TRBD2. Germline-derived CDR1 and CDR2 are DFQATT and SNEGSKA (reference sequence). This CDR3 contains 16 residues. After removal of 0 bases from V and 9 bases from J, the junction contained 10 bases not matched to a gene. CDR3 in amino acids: CSARDRLAGTQGIQYF. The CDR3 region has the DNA TGCAGTGCTAGAGATCGACTAGCGGGGACCCAGGGCATTCAGTACTTC.

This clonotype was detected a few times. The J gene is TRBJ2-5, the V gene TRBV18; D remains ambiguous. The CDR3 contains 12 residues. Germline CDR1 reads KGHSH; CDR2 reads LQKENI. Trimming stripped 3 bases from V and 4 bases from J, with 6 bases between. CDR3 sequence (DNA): TGTGCCAGCTCACCTTACTTAGAGACCCAGTACTTC. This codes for CASSPYLETQYF. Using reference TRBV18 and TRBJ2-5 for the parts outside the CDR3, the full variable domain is NAGVMQNPRHLVRRRGQEARLRCSPMKGHSHVYWYRQLPEEGLKFMVYLQKENIIDESGMPKERFSAEFPKEGPSILRIQQVVRGDSAAYFCASSPYLETQYFGPGTRLLVL.

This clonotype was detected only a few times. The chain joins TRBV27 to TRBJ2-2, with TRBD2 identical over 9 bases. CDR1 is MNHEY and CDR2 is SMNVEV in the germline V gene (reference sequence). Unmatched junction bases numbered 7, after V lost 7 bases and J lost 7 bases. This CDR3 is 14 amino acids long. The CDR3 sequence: CASTVRLADGELFF. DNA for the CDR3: TGTGCCAGCACCGTGAGACTAGCGGACGGGGAGCTGTTTTTT.

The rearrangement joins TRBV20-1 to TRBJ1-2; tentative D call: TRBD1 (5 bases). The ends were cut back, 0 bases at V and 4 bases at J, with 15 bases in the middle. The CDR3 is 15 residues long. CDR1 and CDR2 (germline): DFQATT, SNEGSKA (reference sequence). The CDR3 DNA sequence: TGCAGTGCTAGAGATCTCGGGGGACCGGCCTATGGCTACACCTTC. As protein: CSARDLGGPAYGYTF.

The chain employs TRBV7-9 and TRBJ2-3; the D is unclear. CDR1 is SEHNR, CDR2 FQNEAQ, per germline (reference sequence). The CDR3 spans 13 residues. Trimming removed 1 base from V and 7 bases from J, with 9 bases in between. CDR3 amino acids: CASSLDSMHTQYF. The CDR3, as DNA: TGTGCCAGCAGCTTAGATTCTATGCATACGCAGTATTTT.

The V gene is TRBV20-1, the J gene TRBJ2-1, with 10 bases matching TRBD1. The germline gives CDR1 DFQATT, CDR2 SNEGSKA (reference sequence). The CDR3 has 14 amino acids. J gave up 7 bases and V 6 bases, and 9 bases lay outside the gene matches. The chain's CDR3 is CSADGTGVENEQFF. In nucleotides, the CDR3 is TGCAGTGCCGACGGGACAGGGGTCGAAAATGAGCAGTTCTTC.

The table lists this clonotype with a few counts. CDR3 DNA sequence: TGCAGCTGCGACCTTTATAGCACCGGGGAGCTGTTTTTT. It translates to CSCDLYSTGELFF. The V gene is TRBV29-1, the J gene TRBJ2-2, with unresolved D. Germline V gene data show CDR1 as SQVTM and CDR2 as ANQGSEA. V was pared by 8 bases and J by 4 bases, with 14 bases between. The CDR3 is made up of 13 amino acids.

CDR3 sequence (DNA): TGTGCCAGCAGTTTACGCGGACTAACGAGTAGCACAGATACGCAGTATTTT. Translating gives CASSLRGLTSSTDTQYF. The chain employs TRBV12-3 or TRBV12-4 and TRBJ2-3; possible D gene TRBD2, 6 bases. With 2 bases removed from V and 0 bases from J, the gap between germline ends came to 15 bases. The CDR3 is made up of 17 amino acids.

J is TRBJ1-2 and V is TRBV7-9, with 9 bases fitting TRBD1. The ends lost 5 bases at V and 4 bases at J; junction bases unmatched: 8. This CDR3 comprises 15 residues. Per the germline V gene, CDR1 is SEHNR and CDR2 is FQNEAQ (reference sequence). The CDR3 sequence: CASSPWTGESYGYTF. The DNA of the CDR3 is TGTGCCAGCAGCCCTTGGACAGGGGAAAGCTATGGCTACACCTTC.